This note documents a single TCR beta chain sequence. This clonotype is labeled medium-sized (0.01 to 0.1%). Its target antigen remains unknown. Nothing much larger sits one base from this clone, and base qualities are not available. Receptors were amplified or captured by 5' RACE. For the blood and skin samples, TCR RNA was reverse transcribed with SuperScript IV using primers for the alpha and beta constant regions. The ligated cDNA was amplified in four rounds of PCR with nested alpha and beta constant region primers together with the SP2 primer. An oligonucleotide carrying the Illumina SP2 primer and a UMI was ligated to the cDNA 3' end using T4 RNA ligase 1. To prevent hairpin formation, the 12-nucleotide UMI was made up of two random hexamers with an eight-base spacer between them. From the second PCR onward, TCR alpha and beta chain libraries were processed separately, and dual indexing was applied for multiplexing. After pooling, the indexed libraries were analyzed by capillary electrophoresis and sequenced on either an Illumina MiSeq or NextSeq. PhiX DNA at about 4.5-7% was added to the libraries to raise base diversity and improve cluster recognition. In the paper's pipeline: Demultiplexor pulled UMIs out of read 2, joined the UMIs with the TCR sequence from read 1, and separated reads according to sample indices. V and J genes and V-J junctions were identified by Decombinator, which gave every TCR a five-part identifier that included V and J deletions. Collapsinator used UMIs to correct sequencing errors and PCR amplification heterogeneity, producing a UMI-based abundance for each TCR. Identifiers were converted to nucleotide sequence by CDR3Translator and translated to amino acids, and CDR3 regions were extracted on the basis of terminal motifs. After normalization to the amount of input RNA, the error-corrected alpha and beta TCR counts from blood and from skin were compared. Clones were called with MiXCR by TCRdb after fastp trimmed the public reads at Q25, and only in-frame beta chains were retained. Rows with a matching CDR3 protein are joined into one entry that keeps the most common DNA and genes. The V and J calls were determined by TCRdb, not by the authors. This sample gives about 22,000 distinct CDR3 sequences in total; 4% to 4.5% of them show up just once. The top ten clones comprise 7% to 10% of the sample.

This entry is derived from a study of naive and memory T cell subsets (dated by TCRdb to about 2017). For the study in its entirety: The figure summarizing the skin biopsy and whole blood samples listed about 10 blood donors, 7 tuberculin skin test biopsies and 3 saline control biopsies. PCR2 was typically performed as a SYBR Green qPCR that was stopped at a set threshold, although end-point PCR (around 6 cycles) could be used instead for low-input samples.

Findings and caveats that apply to the study as a whole: The RNA-based method was acknowledged as potentially sensitive to TCR transcript changes with T cell activation and differentiation.

For whole blood analysis, approximately 2.5 ml of peripheral blood was collected from healthy adult volunteers into Tempus tubes, and RNA was extracted following the manufacturer's instructions. The study described a robust, sensitive protocol for amplifying, sequencing and analyzing TCRs, using 3' ligation of a UMI-containing oligonucleotide to TCR cDNA. Before reverse transcription, total RNA that had not been cell sorted was treated with RQ1 DNase, with a target input of roughly 1 to 1,100 ng. To check how robust the pipeline was in samples where T cells make up a minority population, libraries were built from skin biopsies and whole blood. The receptor was derived from a male donor in good health.

The DNA sequence reads TGTGCCAGCAGTGACTCGACTAGCGGGAGCAATGAGCAGTTCTTC. Its product reads: CASSDSTSGSNEQFF. The chain employs TRBV6-4 and TRBJ2-1, with 12 junctional bases fitting TRBD2. Germline trimming: 0 bases from V, 6 bases from J; junction bases outside gene matches: 0. The CDR3 runs 15 residues from the cysteine to the phenylalanine. Left in the record is the CDR3 DNA by itself, 45 bases read in frame from the first base. From the germline V gene, CDR1 is MRHNA and CDR2 is SNTAGT.